This T cell receptor beta chain is drawn from a study of blood T cell repertoires in COVID-19. About the research overall: Specimens from acute and convalescent COVID-19 originated in the United States, Italy and Spain. The cDNA or gDNA used as material had been derived from T cells, B-cell-depleted T cells, or PBMCs.

Per the authors' pipeline: Researchers report that nucleated cell counts were estimated from reference gene primer amplification. This table comes from immunoSEQ multiplex PCR, and its TCRdb copy is limited to in-frame clones, with some not included. D and trimming come from the DNA, and the V and J calls and clone size come from that table. The table records 270,000 or so clones, over 75% of them present only once. With 5 bases clipped from V and 3 bases from J, the junction kept 9 bases outside the gene matches. The CDR3 is 16 amino acids. CDR1 and CDR2 from the germline V gene are LNHDA and SQIVND (reference sequence).

The chain has TRBV19 and TRBJ2-5; 10 bases are a match to TRBD2. The sequence was collected from a human donor in a cohort sampled during active COVID-19. Sequenced sample: peripheral blood. The CDR3 DNA reads as TGTGCCAGTAGTGCCCTAAGGACTAGCGGTAAAGAGACCCAGTACTTC. As protein: CASSALRTSGKETQYF. Supplemented by reference TRBV19 and TRBJ2-5, the full variable domain reads DGGITQSPKYLFRKEGQNVTLSCEQNLNHDAMYWYRQDPGQGLRLIYYSQIVNDFQKGDIAEGYSVSREKKESFPLTVTSAQKNPTAFYLCASSALRTSGKETQYFGPGTRLLVL.